The 9 T cell receptor beta chains reported below all come from one sample, sequenced in a study of blood T cell repertoires in COVID-19. The method was immunoSEQ multiplex PCR; TCRdb's version includes in-frame clones alone and lacks a portion of them. The table shows about 48,000 clones, with around four fifths occurring only once. Sequencing was done on a sample of peripheral blood. These receptors all come from a human donor in a cohort sampled during active COVID-19.

The J gene is TRBJ2-1, the V gene TRBV10-3; D possibly corresponds to TRBD2 (7 bases). The V end was cut by 10 bases, the J end by 5 bases, with 18 bases between. The length of the CDR3 is 14 residues. Germline CDR1 is ENHRY and CDR2 is SYGVKD. CDR3 protein: CATSGRGVDNEQFF. The CDR3 DNA reads TGTGCCACCTCGGGGAGGGGGGTGGACAATGAGCAGTTCTTC.

This sequence joins TRBV12-3 or TRBV12-4 and TRBJ1-1, with D unresolved. Trimming took off 2 bases at V and 11 bases at J, with 12 bases between the two ends. This CDR3 contains 12 residues. CDR3 nucleotide sequence: TGTGCCAGCAGTTTAAGAGGGAATGGGGCTTTCTTT. Translation: CASSLRGNGAFF.

CDR3 amino acids: CATSTTQGAQNEQFF. The CDR3 bases are TGTGCCACCAGTACCACGCAGGGGGCGCAGAATGAGCAGTTCTTC. The genes are TRBV24-1 and TRBJ2-1, with 8 positions matching TRBD1. Germline CDR1 reads KGHDR; CDR2 reads SFDVKD. Trimming took 6 bases from V and 7 from J; bases not matched to a gene: 10. The CDR3 has 15 amino acids.

V and J are TRBV9 and TRBJ1-1; D gene uncertain. Between the trimmed V and J ends, which lost 0 bases and 3 bases, there was a span of 6 bases. From germline, CDR1 is SGDLS and CDR2 YYNGEE. The CDR3 is 13 amino acids. The CDR3 spells CASSVAPDTEAFF. The CDR3 DNA follows: TGTGCCAGCAGCGTAGCTCCGGACACTGAAGCTTTCTTT.

CDR3: CAWSVYGDYEQYF. The CDR3 DNA follows: TGTGCCTGGAGTGTATACGGGGACTACGAGCAGTACTTC. This chain joins TRBV30 and TRBJ2-7, with D possibly being TRBD2 (5 bases). Trimming took 0 bases from V and 3 from J, leaving 9 bases between them. The CDR3 runs 13 residues. Germline V gene sequence: CDR1 GTSNPN, CDR2 SVGIG (reference sequence). The variable domain in full, with the rest retrieved from reference TRBV30 and TRBJ2-7, is SQTIHQWPATLVQPVGSPLSLECTVEGTSNPNLYWYRQAAGRGLQLLFYSVGIGQISSEVPQNLSASRPQDRQFILSSKKLLLSDSGFYLCAWSVYGDYEQYFGPGTRLTVT.

A single count supports this clone. V usage is TRBV14 and J usage is TRBJ2-7; TRBD1 might be the D (5 bases). This CDR3 spans 15 amino acids. Trimming left V 1 base short and J 6 bases short, with 16 bases between. Germline V gene data show CDR1 as SGHDN and CDR2 as FVKESK. This CDR3 is CASSQAAGWASEQYF. The CDR3 coding sequence is TGTGCCAGCAGCCAAGCGGCAGGGTGGGCGTCCGAGCAGTACTTC.

The chain uses TRBV9 and TRBJ2-1; TRBD2 aligns across 9 bases. Per the germline V gene, CDR1 is SGDLS and CDR2 is YYNGEE. CDR3 length: 14 residues. Germline trimming cut 2 bases from V and 9 bases from J; bases unmatched to any gene: 6. The CDR3 region is CASSVSSAGGEQFF. CDR3 in DNA: TGTGCCAGCAGCGTCTCCTCAGCGGGGGGTGAGCAGTTCTTC.

This clone was detected a few times. The chain uses TRBV25-1 and TRBJ1-2; D is perhaps TRBD1 (5 bases). The CDR3 is 14 residues long. Trimming cost V 0 bases and J 8 bases, with 13 bases left between them. Germline CDR1 MGHDK, CDR2 SYGVNS. The CDR3 nucleotides are TGTGCCAGCAGTGAATATTTGGGGCCGGGCGGCTACACCTTC. Translating gives CASSEYLGPGGYTF.

The chain has TRBV3-1 (or the pseudogene TRBV3-2) and TRBJ1-1, with 8 bases fitting TRBD1. The CDR3 is made up of 12 amino acids. CDR1 LGHDT and CDR2 YNNKEL come from the germline V gene (reference sequence). The ends lost 2 bases at V and 10 bases at J; junction bases unmatched: 3. The CDR3 loop reads CASSQRTGRAFF. CDR3 nucleotide sequence: TGTGCCAGCAGCCAAAGGACAGGGCGAGCTTTCTTT.